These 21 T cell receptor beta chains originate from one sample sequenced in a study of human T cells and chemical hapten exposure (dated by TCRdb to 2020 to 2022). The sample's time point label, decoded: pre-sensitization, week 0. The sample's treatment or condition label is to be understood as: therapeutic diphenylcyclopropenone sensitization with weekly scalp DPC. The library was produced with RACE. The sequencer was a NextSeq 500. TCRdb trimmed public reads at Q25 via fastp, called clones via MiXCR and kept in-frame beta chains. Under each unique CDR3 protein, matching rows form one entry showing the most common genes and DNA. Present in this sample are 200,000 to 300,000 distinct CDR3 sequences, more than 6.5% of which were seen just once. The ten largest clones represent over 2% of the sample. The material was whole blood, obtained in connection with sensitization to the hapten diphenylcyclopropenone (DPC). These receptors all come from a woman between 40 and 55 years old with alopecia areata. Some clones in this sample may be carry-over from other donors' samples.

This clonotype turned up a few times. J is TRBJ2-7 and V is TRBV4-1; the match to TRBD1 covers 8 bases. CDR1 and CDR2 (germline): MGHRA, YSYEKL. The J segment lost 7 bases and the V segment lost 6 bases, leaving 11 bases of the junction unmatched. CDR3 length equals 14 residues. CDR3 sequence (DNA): TGCGCCAGCAGACCCGGACAGGGTTTGGGGGAGCAGTACTTC. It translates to CASRPGQGLGEQYF.

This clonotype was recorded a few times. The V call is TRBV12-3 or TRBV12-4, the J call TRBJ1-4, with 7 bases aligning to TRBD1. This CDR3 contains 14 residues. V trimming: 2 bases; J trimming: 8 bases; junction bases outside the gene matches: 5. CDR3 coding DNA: TGTGCCAGCAGTTTAAGACAGGGAGGCGAAAAACTGTTTTTT. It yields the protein CASSLRQGGEKLFF.

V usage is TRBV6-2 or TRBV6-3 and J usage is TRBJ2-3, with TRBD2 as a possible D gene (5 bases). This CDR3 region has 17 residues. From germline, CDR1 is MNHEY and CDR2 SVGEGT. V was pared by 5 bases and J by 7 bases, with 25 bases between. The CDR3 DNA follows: TGTGCCAGCAGTAGACTACCGGACGGGCGCCTAACGAATACGCAGTATTTT. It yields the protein CASSRLPDGRLTNTQYF.

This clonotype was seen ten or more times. CDR3 bases: TGTGCCAGCAGCGTAGGCTACGCGGCCGACGGGACCCAGTACTTC. It codes for CASSVGYAADGTQYF. This rearrangement joins TRBV9 to TRBJ2-5; unclear D gene. CDR3 length equals 15 residues. In germline, CDR1 is SGDLS, CDR2 YYNGEE. V lost 0 bases, J lost 7 bases, and 16 bases lay in between.

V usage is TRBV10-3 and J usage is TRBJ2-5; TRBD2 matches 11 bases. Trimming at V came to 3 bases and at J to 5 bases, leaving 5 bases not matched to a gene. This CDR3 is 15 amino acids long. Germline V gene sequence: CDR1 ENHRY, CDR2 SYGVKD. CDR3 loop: CAISENSGRVETQYF. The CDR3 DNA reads TGTGCCATCAGTGAAAATAGCGGGAGGGTGGAGACCCAGTACTTC.

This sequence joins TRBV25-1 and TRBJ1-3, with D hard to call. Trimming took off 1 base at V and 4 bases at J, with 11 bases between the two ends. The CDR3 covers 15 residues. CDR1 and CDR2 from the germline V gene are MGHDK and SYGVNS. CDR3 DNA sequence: TGTGCCAGCAGTGAATCGACGGTGCTCGGAAACACCATATATTTT. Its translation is CASSESTVLGNTIYF.

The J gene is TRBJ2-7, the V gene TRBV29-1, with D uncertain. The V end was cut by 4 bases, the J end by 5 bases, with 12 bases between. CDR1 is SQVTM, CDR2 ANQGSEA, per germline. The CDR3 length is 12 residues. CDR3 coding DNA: TGCAGCGTTGGAAGTGGTGTAGACGAGCAGTACTTC. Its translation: CSVGSGVDEQYF.

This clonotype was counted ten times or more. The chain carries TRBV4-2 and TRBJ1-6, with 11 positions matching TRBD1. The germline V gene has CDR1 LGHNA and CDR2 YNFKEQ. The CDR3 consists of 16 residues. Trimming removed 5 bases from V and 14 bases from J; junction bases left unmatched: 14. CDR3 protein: CASSYLSGQGVGALHF. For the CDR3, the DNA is TGTGCCAGCAGCTATCTGTCGGGACAGGGGGTAGGGGCCCTCCACTTT.

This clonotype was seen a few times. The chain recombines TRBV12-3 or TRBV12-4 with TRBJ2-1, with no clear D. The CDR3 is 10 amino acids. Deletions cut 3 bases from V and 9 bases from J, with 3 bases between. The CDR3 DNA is TGTGCCAGCAGTTTGATTGAGCAGTTCTTC. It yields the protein CASSLIEQFF.

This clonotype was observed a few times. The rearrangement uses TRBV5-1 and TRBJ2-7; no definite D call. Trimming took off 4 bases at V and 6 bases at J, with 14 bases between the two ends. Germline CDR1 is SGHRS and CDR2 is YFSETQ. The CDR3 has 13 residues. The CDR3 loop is CASSLINGGEQYF. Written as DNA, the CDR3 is TGCGCCAGCAGCCTGATAAACGGCGGCGAGCAGTACTTC. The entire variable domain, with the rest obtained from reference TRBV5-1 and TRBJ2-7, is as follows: KAGVTQTPRYLIKTRGQQVTLSCSPISGHRSVSWYQQTPGQGLQFLFEYFSETQRNKGNFPGRFSGRQFSNSRSEMNVSTLELGDSALYLCASSLINGGEQYFGPGTRLTVT.

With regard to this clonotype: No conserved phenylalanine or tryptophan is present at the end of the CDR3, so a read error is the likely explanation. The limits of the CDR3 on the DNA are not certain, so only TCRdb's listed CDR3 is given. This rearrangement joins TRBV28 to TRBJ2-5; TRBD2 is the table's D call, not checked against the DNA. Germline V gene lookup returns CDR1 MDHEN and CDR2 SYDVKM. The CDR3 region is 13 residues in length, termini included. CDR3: CASSPGGLAGVIL.

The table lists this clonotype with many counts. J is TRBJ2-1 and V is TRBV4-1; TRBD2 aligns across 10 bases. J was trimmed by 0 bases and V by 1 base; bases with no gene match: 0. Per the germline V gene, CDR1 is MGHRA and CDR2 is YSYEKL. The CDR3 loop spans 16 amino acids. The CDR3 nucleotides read TGCGCCAGCAGCCAAGGACTAGCGGGCTCCTACAATGAGCAGTTCTTC. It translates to CASSQGLAGSYNEQFF.

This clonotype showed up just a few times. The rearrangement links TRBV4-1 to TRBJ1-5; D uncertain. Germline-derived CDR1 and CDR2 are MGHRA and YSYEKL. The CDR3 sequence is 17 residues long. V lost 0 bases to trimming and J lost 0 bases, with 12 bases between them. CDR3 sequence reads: CASSQDRVTYSNQPQHF. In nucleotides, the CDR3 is TGCGCCAGCAGCCAAGATAGGGTCACTTATAGCAATCAGCCCCAGCATTTT.

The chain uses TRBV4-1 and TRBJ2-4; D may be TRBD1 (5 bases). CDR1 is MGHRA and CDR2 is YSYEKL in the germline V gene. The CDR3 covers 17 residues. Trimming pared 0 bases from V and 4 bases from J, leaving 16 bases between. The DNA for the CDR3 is TGCGCCAGCAGCCAAGATTGGGGCGGATTGGGTAAAAACATTCAGTACTTC. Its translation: CASSQDWGGLGKNIQYF.

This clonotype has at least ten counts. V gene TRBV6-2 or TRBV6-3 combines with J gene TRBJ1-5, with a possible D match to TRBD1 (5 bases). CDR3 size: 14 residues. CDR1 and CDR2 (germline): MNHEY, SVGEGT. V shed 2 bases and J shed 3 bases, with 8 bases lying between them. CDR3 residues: CASSYRGANQPQHF. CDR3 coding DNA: TGTGCCAGCAGTTACCGGGGCGCCAATCAGCCCCAGCATTTT.

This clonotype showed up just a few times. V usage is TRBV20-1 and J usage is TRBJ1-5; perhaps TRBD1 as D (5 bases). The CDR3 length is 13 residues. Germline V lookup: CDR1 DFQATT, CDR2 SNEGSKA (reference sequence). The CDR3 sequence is CSVWGVGNQPQHF. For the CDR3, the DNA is TGCAGCGTCTGGGGGGTAGGGAATCAGCCCCAGCATTTT.

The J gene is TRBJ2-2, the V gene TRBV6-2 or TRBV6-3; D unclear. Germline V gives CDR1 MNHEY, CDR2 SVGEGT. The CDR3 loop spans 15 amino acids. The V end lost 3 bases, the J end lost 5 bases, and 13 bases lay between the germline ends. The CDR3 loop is CASSYEGLGTGELFF. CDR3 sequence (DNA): TGTGCCAGCAGTTATGAAGGGCTAGGGACCGGGGAGCTGTTTTTT.

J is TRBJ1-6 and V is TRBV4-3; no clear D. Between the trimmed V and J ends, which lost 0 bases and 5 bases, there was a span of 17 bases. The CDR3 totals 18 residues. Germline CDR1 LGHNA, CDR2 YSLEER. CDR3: CASSQDLPRTGDNSPLHF. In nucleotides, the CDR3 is TGCGCCAGCAGCCAAGACCTCCCCCGGACCGGTGATAATTCACCCCTCCACTTT.

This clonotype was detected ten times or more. The CDR3 region has the DNA TGTGCCAGCAGACCCGACAGGGGGCGGACCGGGGAGCTGTTTTTT. Translation: CASRPDRGRTGELFF. V usage is TRBV6-1 and J usage is TRBJ2-2; 10 nucleotides match TRBD1. J was trimmed by 5 bases and V by 6 bases; bases with no gene match: 6. This CDR3 has 15 amino acids. CDR1 MNHNS and CDR2 SASEGT come from the germline V gene.

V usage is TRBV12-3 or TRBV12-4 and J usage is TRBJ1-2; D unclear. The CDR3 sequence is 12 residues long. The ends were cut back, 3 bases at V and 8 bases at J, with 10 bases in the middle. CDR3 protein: CASSFSGSGYTF. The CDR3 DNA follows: TGTGCCAGCAGTTTCAGCGGTTCCGGCTACACCTTC.

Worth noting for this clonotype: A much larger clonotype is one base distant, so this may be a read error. In DNA, the CDR3 is TGTGCCAGCATCTTGACAGGGCCCAATGAGCAGTTCTTC. Residues: CASILTGPNEQFF. The chain joins TRBV5-4 to TRBJ2-1, with 7 bases that match TRBD1. Germline loops: CDR1 SGHNT, CDR2 YYREEE (reference sequence). This CDR3 spans 13 amino acids.